This TCR beta chain is drawn from a study of T cell responses to AZD1222 COVID-19 vaccine. Overall study: Pooling of second doses given at about 4 or about 12 weeks was done.

With respect to this clone: The antigen is not known.

CDR3 length: 16 amino acids. The J segment lost 7 bases and the V segment lost 5 bases, leaving 10 bases of the junction unmatched. Germline assignment: CDR1 SGHTA and CDR2 FQGTGA. General observations from the study: Reportedly, nearly half the spike-specific TCRs target unmutated variant regions. None of the repertoires were sampled until the peak T cell response had passed. At baseline, seropositivity was found in only six or seven AZD1222 recipients.

TCRdb's copy holds only in-frame clones and misses some; the assay was immunoSEQ multiplex PCR. The sample lists roughly 190,000 clones, roughly 88% occurring once. The chain recombines TRBV7-3 with TRBJ2-1, with 11 bases matching TRBD2. Sample: peripheral blood, taken on day 0 of AZD1222 vaccination. The receptor comes from an adult in good health. Here the CDR3 DNA reads TGTGCCAGCAGCCGGGATGGGGCTAGCGGGGGGAATGAGCAGTTCTTC. It encodes CASSRDGASGGNEQFF.